This TCR beta chain was found in a study of Graves' ophthalmopathy and Graves' hyperthyroidism. V lost 11 bases to trimming and J lost 6 bases, with 28 bases between them. Germline V gene lookup returns CDR1 LNHDA and CDR2 SQIVND (reference sequence). The length of the CDR3 is 16 residues. RNA transcripts served as template for amplifying TCR beta CDR3 sequences. In the first round, RT-PCR was carried out with HTBI primers, and a multiplex PCR formed the second round. One entry per CDR3 protein, called by TCRdb with MiXCR from the multiplex PCR reads. Among 740,000 or so distinct CDR3 sequences, 40% were seen once, and the ten largest hold less than 55%.

Source material: peripheral blood. This sequence was found in an adult man with Graves' ophthalmopathy. V and J are TRBV19 and TRBJ1-1; weak D call: TRBD1 (6 bases). CDR3: CADRGTTGTSFSEAFF. CDR3 DNA sequence: TGTGCCGATAGGGGGACCACCGGGACTTCTTTTTCTGAAGCTTTCTTT.